This TCR beta chain was captured by sequencing in a study of tissue T cells after allogeneic stem cell transplantation. The study's findings and limits: Shared clones across patients were few; motif clustering revealed tissue-specific shared signatures. Anatomically similar tissues had similar TCR repertoires within each patient. Tissue-detected TCR repertoire was only partly captured by blood and spleen T cells.

Remarks on this clone: Its antigen is currently unknown.

Measured with immunoSEQ multiplex PCR; TCRdb has only the in-frame clones, and not every one. The data contain about 43,000 clones, 80% to 95% of them singletons. Source: blood, taken before transplantation. The receptor was isolated from a woman aged 40-70 years who later had graft-versus-host disease after an allogeneic stem cell transplant.

The CDR3 DNA reads TGTGCCAGCAGCCATCCGGGGGTAGGGGGCGGCTATGGCTACACCTTC. Its translation is CASSHPGVGGGYGYTF. The V and J genes are TRBV14 and TRBJ1-2; 7 nucleotides agree with TRBD1. The junction had 11 bases not matched to a gene; V was cut back by 3 bases and J by 4 bases. The CDR3 has 16 residues. Per the germline V gene, CDR1 is SGHDN and CDR2 is FVKESK.